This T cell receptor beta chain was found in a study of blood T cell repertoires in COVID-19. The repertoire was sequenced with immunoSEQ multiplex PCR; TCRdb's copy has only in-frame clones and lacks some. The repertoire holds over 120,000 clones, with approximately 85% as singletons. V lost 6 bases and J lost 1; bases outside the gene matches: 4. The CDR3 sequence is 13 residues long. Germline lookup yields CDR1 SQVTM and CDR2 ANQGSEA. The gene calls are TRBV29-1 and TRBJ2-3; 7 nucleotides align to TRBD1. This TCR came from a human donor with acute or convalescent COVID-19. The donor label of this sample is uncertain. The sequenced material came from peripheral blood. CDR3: CSVDTGGTDTQYF. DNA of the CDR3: TGCAGCGTGGACACAGGGGGCACAGATACGCAGTATTTT.